This T cell receptor (beta chain) came from a study of cytomegalovirus exposure and HLA in healthy donors. Study at large: Earlier sequencing of about 179 million T cells yielded 90 million to 140 million unique TCR beta sequences.

CDR3 length: 11 amino acids. The V gene lost 1 base and the J gene lost 11 bases, with 8 bases spanning the gap. Germline V gene lookup returns CDR1 SGHTA and CDR2 FQGNSA. PCR was performed using 60 Vbeta and 13 Jbeta primers. Assay: immunoSEQ multiplex PCR; the TCRdb copy retains only in-frame clones and omits some. Of about 98,000 clones listed, roughly three fifths are singletons. The chain employs TRBV7-2 and TRBJ2-5; D unresolved. The source of this sequence is a human donor in good health. The sequencing input was PBMCs. The CDR3 DNA reads TGTGCCAGCAGCTTAGATATCCAGCAGTACTTC. Translated, it gives CASSLDIQQYF.